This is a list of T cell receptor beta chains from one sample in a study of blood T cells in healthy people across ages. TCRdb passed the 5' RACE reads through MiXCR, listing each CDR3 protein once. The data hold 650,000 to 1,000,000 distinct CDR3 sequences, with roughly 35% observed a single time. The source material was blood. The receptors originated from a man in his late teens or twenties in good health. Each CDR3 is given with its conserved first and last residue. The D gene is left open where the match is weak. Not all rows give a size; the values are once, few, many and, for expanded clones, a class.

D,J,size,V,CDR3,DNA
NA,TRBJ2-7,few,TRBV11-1,CASSSGPRGRPTSSTPSYEQYF,TGTGCCAGCAGCTCCGGGCCTCGAGGCCGTCCTACGAGCAGTACTCCGTCCTACGAGCAGTACTTC
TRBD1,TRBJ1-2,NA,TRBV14,CASSQAWGTANYGYTF,TGTGCCAGCAGCCAAGCTTGGGGGACAGCTAACTATGGCTACACCTTC
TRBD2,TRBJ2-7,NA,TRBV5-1,CASSLAAGGSQGEQYF,TGCGCCAGCAGCTTGGCAGCGGGGGGGTCTCAGGGAGAGCAGTACTTC
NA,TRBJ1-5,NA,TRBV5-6,CASSHRRQGGQPQHF,TGTGCCAGCAGCCACCGGAGGCAGGGAGGACAGCCCCAGCATTTT
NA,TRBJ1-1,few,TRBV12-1,CASSSEGPINTEAFF,TGTGCCAGCAGCTCCGAGGGACCGATAAACACTGAAGCTTTCTTT
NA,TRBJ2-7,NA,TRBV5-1,CASSLAGGRSYNEQYF,TGCGCCAGCAGCTTGGCCGGAGGACGATCCTACAATGAGCAGTACTTC
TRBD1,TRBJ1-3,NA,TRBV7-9,CASSLTGPGNTIYF,TGTGCCAGCAGCCTGACAGGGCCTGGAAACACCATATATTTT
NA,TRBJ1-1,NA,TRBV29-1,CSVVQGRRAFF,TGCAGCGTTGTCCAGGGACGGAGGGCTTTCTTT
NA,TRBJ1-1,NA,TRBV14,CASSQDRGWFTEAFF,TGTGCCAGCAGCCAAGATCGGGGGTGGTTTACTGAAGCTTTCTTT
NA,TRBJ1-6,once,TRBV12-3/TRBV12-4,CASSFSLSPLHF,TGTGCCAGCAGTTTCTCATTGTCACCCCTCCACTTT
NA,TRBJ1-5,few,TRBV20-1,CSASAHQQYSNQPQHF,TGCAGTGCTAGTGCGCACCAACAATATAGCAATCAGCCCCAGCATTTT
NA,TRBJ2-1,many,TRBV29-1,CSVAHSWTASDEQFF,TGCAGCGTTGCCCACTCCTGGACAGCGAGCGATGAGCAGTTCTTC
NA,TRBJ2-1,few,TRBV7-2,CATQNQLGYEQFF,TGTGCCACCCAAAACCAGCTGGGCTATGAGCAGTTCTTC
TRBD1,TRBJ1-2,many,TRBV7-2,CASSSLRTGGAGGYTF,TGTGCCAGCAGTTCGCTACGGACAGGGGGCGCGGGTGGCTACACCTTC
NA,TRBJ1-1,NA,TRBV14,CASSPREGPVNTEAFF,TGTGCCAGCAGCCCAAGGGAGGGGCCCGTGAACACTGAAGCTTTCTTT
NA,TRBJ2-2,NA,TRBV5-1,CASSERSTGELFF,TGCGCCAGCAGCGAGCGAAGCACCGGGGAGCTGTTTTTT
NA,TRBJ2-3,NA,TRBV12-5,CASGLFGTVTDTQYF,TGTGCTAGTGGTTTGTTCGGGACGGTAACAGATACGCAGTATTTT
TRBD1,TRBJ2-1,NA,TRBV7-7,CASSNGQGNEQFF,TGTGCTAGCAGCAACGGACAGGGTAATGAGCAGTTCTTC
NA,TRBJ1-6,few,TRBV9,CASSPGRFDSPLHF,TGTGCCAGCAGCCCAGGCCGTTTCGATTCACCCCTCCACTTT
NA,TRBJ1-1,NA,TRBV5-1,CASSLSGGLTEAFF,TGCGCCAGCAGCCTTAGCGGGGGGCTGACTGAAGCTTTCTTT
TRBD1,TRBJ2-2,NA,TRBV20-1,CSVARDRGGVNTGELFF,TGCAGTGTTGCCCGGGACAGGGGTGGGGTGAACACCGGGGAGCTGTTTTTT
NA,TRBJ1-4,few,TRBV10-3,CASSEKGGEKLFF,TGTGCCAGCAGTGAGAAGGGGGGAGAAAAACTGTTTTTT
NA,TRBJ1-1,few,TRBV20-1,CSARDSRGRAFF,TGCAGTGCTAGAGATTCAAGGGGGAGAGCTTTCTTT
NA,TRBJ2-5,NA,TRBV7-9,CASSVPLRTGIQETQYF,TGTGCCAGCAGTGTCCCCCTCCGAACTGGAATTCAAGAGACCCAGTACTTC
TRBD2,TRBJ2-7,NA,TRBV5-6,CASSGRLAGGPDYEQYF,TGTGCCAGCAGCGGGAGACTAGCGGGGGGTCCGGACTACGAGCAGTACTTC
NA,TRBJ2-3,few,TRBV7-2,CASSFDLGDTQYF,TGTGCCAGCAGCTTCGACCTTGGAGATACGCAGTATTTT
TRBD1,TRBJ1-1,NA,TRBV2,CASSTSRGAEAFF,TGTGCCAGCAGCACTAGCAGGGGGGCTGAAGCTTTCTTT
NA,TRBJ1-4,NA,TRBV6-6,CASRPGTRNEKLFF,TGTGCCAGCAGACCCGGGACGCGTAATGAAAAACTGTTTTTT
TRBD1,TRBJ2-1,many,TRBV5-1,CASSHDPRTGDVRYNEQFF,TGCGCCAGCAGCCATGATCCAAGGACAGGGGACGTTAGGTACAATGAGCAGTTCTTC
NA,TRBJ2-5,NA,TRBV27,CASSGRTEYNEQYF,TGTGCCAGCAGTGGCCGGACAGAGTACAATGAGCAGTACTTC
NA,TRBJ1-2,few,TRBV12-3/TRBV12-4,CASSPRVGRGYTF,TGTGCCAGCAGTCCCCGGGTCGGGAGGGGCTACACCTTC
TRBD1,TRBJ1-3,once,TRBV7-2,CASSLAAGQGTGNTIYF,TGTGCCAGCAGCTTAGCGGCGGGACAGGGGACTGGAAACACCATATATTTT
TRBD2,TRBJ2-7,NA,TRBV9,CASSVAISGDYEQYF,TGTGCCAGCAGCGTAGCTATTAGCGGGGACTACGAGCAGTACTTC
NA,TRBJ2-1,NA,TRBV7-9,CASSRPFPYNEQFF,TGTGCCAGCAGCCGCCCTTTCCCTTACAATGAGCAGTTCTTC
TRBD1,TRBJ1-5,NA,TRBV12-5,CASGLFYRGLNQPQHF,TGTGCTAGTGGTTTGTTCTACAGGGGGCTGAATCAGCCCCAGCATTTT
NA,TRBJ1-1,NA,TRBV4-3,CASSPQTAMNTEAFF,TGCGCCAGCAGCCCTCAGACGGCTATGAACACTGAAGCTTTCTTT
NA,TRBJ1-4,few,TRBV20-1,CSARIATNEKLFF,TGCAGTGCTAGGATTGCAACTAATGAAAAACTGTTTTTT
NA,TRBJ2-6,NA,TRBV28,CASSRTGLSGANVLTF,TGTGCCAGCAGCAGGACGGGGCTCTCTGGGGCCAACGTCCTGACTTTC
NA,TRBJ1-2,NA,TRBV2,CASEGVGYTF,TGTGCCTCAGAGGGGGTTGGCTACACCTTC
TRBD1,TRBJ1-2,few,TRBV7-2,CASSFGQGLDYGYTF,TGTGCCAGCAGCTTTGGACAGGGCCTAGACTATGGCTACACCTTC
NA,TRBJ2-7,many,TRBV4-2,CASSQEIDSAAYEQYF,TGTGCCAGCAGCCAAGAGATAGACAGTGCGGCCTACGAGCAGTACTTC
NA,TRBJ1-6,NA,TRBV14,CASSSRTASPLHF,TGTGCCAGCAGCTCACGGACAGCCTCACCCCTCCACTTT
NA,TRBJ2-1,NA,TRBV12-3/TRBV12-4,CASSFGVGPPEQFF,TGTGCCAGCAGTTTTGGGGTTGGACCACCGGAGCAGTTCTTC
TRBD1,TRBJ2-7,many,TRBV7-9,CASSLKTGGTSYEQYF,TGTGCCAGCAGCCTTAAAACAGGGGGGACTTCCTACGAGCAGTACTTC
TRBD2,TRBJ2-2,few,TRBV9,CASSVRLAGFTGELFF,TGTGCCAGCAGCGTCCGGTTAGCGGGCTTTACCGGGGAGCTGTTTTTT
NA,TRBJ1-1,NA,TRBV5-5,CASSYDTNTEAFF,TGTGCCAGCAGCTACGACACAAACACTGAAGCTTTCTTT
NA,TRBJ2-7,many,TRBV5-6,CASSLYPSYEQYF,TGTGCCAGCAGCTTGTACCCCTCCTACGAGCAGTACTTC
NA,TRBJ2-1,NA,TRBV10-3,CAVMRQGVVDEQFF,TGTGCCGTCATGAGGCAGGGAGTGGTCGATGAGCAGTTCTTC
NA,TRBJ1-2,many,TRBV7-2,CATTTGTYGYTF,TGTGCCACTACGACAGGAACGTATGGCTACACCTTC
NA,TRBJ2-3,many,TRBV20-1,CSAKLGGIAGTDTQYF,TGCAGTGCTAAATTAGGGGGAATAGCAGGCACAGATACGCAGTATTTT
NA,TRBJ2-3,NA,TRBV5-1,CASSQKGRGEDTQYF,TGCGCCAGCAGTCAGAAGGGGCGCGGAGAAGATACGCAGTATTTT
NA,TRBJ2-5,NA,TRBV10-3,CAISERGLGSETQYF,TGTGCCATCAGTGAAAGGGGCCTCGGGTCGGAGACCCAGTACTTC
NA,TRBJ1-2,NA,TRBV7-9,CASSSPTGPYGYTF,TGTGCCAGCAGCTCCCCGACGGGGCCCTATGGCTACACCTTC
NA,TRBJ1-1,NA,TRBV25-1,CASSARDTGGTEAFF,TGTGCCAGCAGTGCCCGGGACACTGGAGGGACTGAAGCTTTCTTT
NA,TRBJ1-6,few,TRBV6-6,CASTSTQGTLHF,TGTGCCAGCACCTCAACGCAGGGAACCCTCCACTTT
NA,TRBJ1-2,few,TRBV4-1,CASNGGSGYGYTF,TGCGCCAGCAACGGCGGGTCAGGCTATGGCTACACCTTC
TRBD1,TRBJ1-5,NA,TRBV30,CAWRQGAHQPQHF,TGTGCCTGGAGACAGGGGGCCCACCAGCCCCAGCATTTT